The 31 T cell receptor beta chains below were found in one sample sequenced in a study of OX40 agonist ivuxolimab in advanced cancers. Libraries were prepared by immunoSEQ multiplex PCR; TCRdb keeps only in-frame clonotypes and omits some of them. The sample has some 80,000 clones, about 91% seen once. The sequenced sample was CD4+ or CD8+ T cells sorted from blood, obtained in a trial of the OX40 agonist ivuxolimab. The receptors here all came from an adult with an advanced solid tumor such as melanoma, head and neck, liver or kidney cancer.

Written as DNA, the CDR3 is TGCAGCGTCCGTAGCGGGAGGGTAGAGACCCAGTACTTC. Protein sequence: CSVRSGRVETQYF. The V call is TRBV29-1, the J call TRBJ2-5; TRBD2 matches 11 bases. V shed 6 bases, J shed 4 bases, and the junction held 4 bases outside the gene matches. The CDR3 extends over 13 amino acids. The germline V gene encodes CDR1 SQVTM and CDR2 ANQGSEA.

CDR3 sequence reads: CASSLALLGGEQYF. DNA for the CDR3: TGCGCCAGCAGCTTGGCCTTGCTAGGGGGGGAGCAGTACTTC. This chain uses TRBV5-1 with TRBJ2-7; D might be TRBD1 or TRBD2, each matching 6 bases. The germline V gene has CDR1 SGHRS and CDR2 YFSETQ. Trimming removed 0 bases at V and 7 bases at J, with 14 bases between. The CDR3 length is 14 residues.

This chain connects TRBV6-6 to TRBJ1-2, with D possibly being TRBD1 (6 bases). Trimming took off 2 bases at V and 4 bases at J, with 8 bases between the two ends. Germline V lookup: CDR1 MNHNY, CDR2 SVGAGI (reference sequence). The CDR3 extends over 13 amino acids. The CDR3 region has the DNA TGTGCCAGCAGTTACCCAGGGGCCTATGGCTACACCTTC. It encodes CASSYPGAYGYTF.

This clone has only a few counts. The genes are TRBV10-3 and TRBJ1-4; TRBD1 agrees at 9 bases. The germline gives CDR1 ENHRY, CDR2 SYGVKD. This CDR3 is 19 amino acids long. J lost 8 bases, V lost 6 bases, and 22 bases had no gene match. The chain's CDR3 is CAIRAGTGPGGRIAEKLFF. The CDR3 region has the DNA TGTGCCATCAGGGCCGGGACAGGGCCCGGGGGTAGAATCGCGGAAAAACTGTTTTTT.

The chain uses TRBV2 and TRBJ1-5, with TRBD1 as a possible D gene (5 bases). With 5 bases removed from V and 2 bases from J, the gap between germline ends came to 19 bases. Germline V gene lookup returns CDR1 SNHLY and CDR2 FYNNEI. This CDR3 has 17 residues. The CDR3 nucleotides are TGTGCCAGCAGTAAGGGGTCTTCAGGAGGGGGCAATCAGCCCCAGCATTTT. Residues: CASSKGSSGGGNQPQHF.

V is TRBV7-2 and J is TRBJ1-5; D not resolved. CDR3 length equals 15 residues. Trimming took off 5 bases at V and 5 bases at J, with 16 bases between the two ends. Germline loops: CDR1 SGHTA, CDR2 FQGNSA. The CDR3 loop reads CASSQWAGIDQPQHF. The CDR3 DNA is TGTGCCAGCAGCCAATGGGCCGGGATCGATCAGCCCCAGCATTTT.

The chain joins TRBV11-2 to TRBJ1-2; 11 nucleotides match TRBD1. The CDR3 totals 17 residues. Germline V gene sequence: CDR1 SGHAT, CDR2 FQNNGV. V was clipped by 5 bases and J by 4 bases; unmatched bases: 12. CDR3 loop: CASSLLDRGRSSYGYTF. CDR3 in DNA: TGTGCCAGCAGCCTCCTGGACAGGGGGCGGTCGAGCTATGGCTACACCTTC.

V is TRBV18 and J is TRBJ2-5; TRBD1 agrees at 8 bases. Germline V CDR1 and CDR2: KGHSH, LQKENI. This CDR3 is built from 12 residues. Trimming took 1 base from V and 10 from J; bases not matched to a gene: 2. This CDR3 is CASSPRTGNQYF. In DNA, the CDR3 is TGTGCCAGCTCACCACGGACAGGGAACCAGTACTTC. Looking up the rest from reference TRBV18 and TRBJ2-5 gives the full variable domain: NAGVMQNPRHLVRRRGQEARLRCSPMKGHSHVYWYRQLPEEGLKFMVYLQKENIIDESGMPKERFSAEFPKEGPSILRIQQVVRGDSAAYFCASSPRTGNQYFGPGTRLLVL.

A few counts support this clone. The chain couples TRBV9 to TRBJ1-1; D remains unclear. The CDR3 consists of 14 residues. The ends were cut back, 3 bases at V and 1 base at J, with 10 bases in the middle. In germline, CDR1 is SGDLS, CDR2 YYNGEE. The chain's CDR3 is CASSGQTANTEAFF. The CDR3 region has the DNA TGTGCCAGCAGCGGACAAACCGCGAACACTGAAGCTTTCTTT.

The chain joins TRBV6-5 to TRBJ2-5; the D gene is possibly TRBD2 (5 bases). Trimming left V 2 bases short and J 5 bases short, with 12 bases between. This CDR3 is 14 amino acids long. Looked up from germline, CDR1 is MNHEY and CDR2 is SVGAGI. The CDR3 nucleotides read TGTGCCAGCAGTTACGAAGCGGTGGTGGAGACCCAGTACTTC. Translation: CASSYEAVVETQYF.

This chain uses TRBV19 with TRBJ1-5; a weak D match, TRBD1 (5 bases). CDR1 and CDR2 from the germline V gene are LNHDA and SQIVND (reference sequence). This CDR3 has 13 residues. V was cut by 6 bases and J by 3 bases, with 9 bases left in between. CDR3 in DNA: TGTGCCAGTAGCAAGGGGTCCAATCAGCCCCAGCATTTT. Translated: CASSKGSNQPQHF.

The chain joins TRBV7-2 to TRBJ1-2; D gene uncertain. The CDR3 runs to 11 residues. The germline V gene has CDR1 SGHTA and CDR2 FQGNSA. Trimming shortened V by 7 bases and J by 8 bases, and 11 bases separated the two germline ends. CDR3 region: CASTSAGGYTF. CDR3 coding DNA: TGTGCCAGCACCTCGGCGGGGGGCTACACCTTC. Full variable domain (outside the CDR3, taken from reference TRBV7-2 and TRBJ1-2): GAGVSQSPSNKVTEKGKDVELRCDPISGHTALYWYRQSLGQGLEFLIYFQGNSAPDKSGLPSDRFSAERTGGSVSTLTIQRTQQEDSAVYLCASTSAGGYTFGSGTRLTVV.

V is TRBV18 and J is TRBJ2-3; TRBD2 matches 13 bases. The CDR3 loop spans 18 amino acids. Looked up from germline, CDR1 is KGHSH and CDR2 is LQKENI. V dropped 1 base and J dropped 0; count of bases not matched to a gene: 4. Here the CDR3 reads CASSPLGTSGTSTDTQYF. In nucleotides, the CDR3 is TGTGCCAGCTCACCACTTGGGACTAGCGGGACTAGCACAGATACGCAGTATTTT.

This clone was found once. The chain recombines TRBV5-8 with TRBJ1-3; D gene unclear. Germline V gene lookup returns CDR1 SGHTS and CDR2 YDEGEE. CDR3 size: 14 residues. V lost 4 bases, J lost 0 bases, and 8 bases lay in between. CDR3: CASSVGNSGNTIYF. CDR3 in DNA: TGTGCCAGCAGCGTCGGCAACTCTGGAAACACCATATATTTT.

Concerning this clone itself: This same CDR3 is encoded by further DNA sequences in the sample. J is TRBJ1-2 and V is TRBV27; 9 bases agree with TRBD1. Germline CDR1 reads MNHEY; CDR2 reads SMNVEV (reference sequence). The CDR3 has 16 amino acids. Trimming at V came to 2 bases and at J to 2 bases, leaving 6 bases not matched to a gene. CDR3 bases: TGTGCCAGCAGTTTAGCCCCAGGACAGGGGAACTATGGCTACACCTTC. This gives the protein CASSLAPGQGNYGYTF.

This clone was detected only once. V gene TRBV9 combines with J gene TRBJ1-1; D is unresolved. There are 14 residues in the CDR3. Germline V gives CDR1 SGDLS, CDR2 YYNGEE. The V end lost 4 bases, the J end lost 4 bases, and 14 bases lay between the germline ends. This CDR3 is CASSFSPGSTEAFF. The CDR3 region has the DNA TGTGCCAGCAGCTTTAGCCCGGGGTCCACTGAAGCTTTCTTT. Full variable domain (rest looked up from reference TRBV9 and TRBJ1-1): DSGVTQTPKHLITATGQRVTLRCSPRSGDLSVYWYQQSLDQGLQFLIQYYNGEERAKGNILERFSAQQFPDLHSELNLSSLELGDSALYFCASSFSPGSTEAFFGQGTRLTVV.

The V and J genes are TRBV7-2 and TRBJ2-1; 10 nucleotides match TRBD2. J lost 5 bases, V lost 5 bases, and 3 bases had no gene match. Germline V gene sequence: CDR1 SGHTA, CDR2 FQGNSA. The CDR3 has 14 amino acids. The CDR3 protein is CASSPGLADNEQFF. As DNA, the CDR3 is TGTGCCAGCAGCCCTGGACTAGCGGACAATGAGCAGTTCTTC.

The chain is built from TRBV19 and TRBJ2-1; perhaps TRBD1 as D (6 bases). Germline V gives CDR1 LNHDA, CDR2 SQIVND (reference sequence). V lost 1 base to trimming and J lost 2 bases, with 9 bases between them. The CDR3 is 15 amino acids. The CDR3 reads CASSIATGTYNEQFF. CDR3 nucleotide sequence: TGTGCCAGTAGTATAGCCACAGGGACCTACAATGAGCAGTTCTTC.

The chain couples TRBV7-9 to TRBJ1-2, with TRBD1 identical over 9 bases. The CDR3 contains 14 residues. The junction had 3 bases not matched to a gene; V was cut back by 4 bases and J by 3 bases. In germline, CDR1 is SEHNR, CDR2 FQNEAQ (reference sequence). The CDR3 coding sequence is TGTGCCAGCAGCTCGGACAGGGGTGACTATGGCTACACCTTC. As protein: CASSSDRGDYGYTF.

The rearrangement uses TRBV7-2 and TRBJ2-5, with a weak D call TRBD2 (6 bases). Between the trimmed V and J ends, which lost 5 bases and 14 bases, there was a span of 21 bases. Germline loops: CDR1 SGHTA, CDR2 FQGNSA. The CDR3 sequence is 13 residues long. The CDR3 is CASSPPPERVLYF. The CDR3 region has the DNA TGTGCCAGCAGCCCACCCCCAGAGCGGGTGTTATACTTC.

The rearrangement joins TRBV4-1 to TRBJ1-4, with a possible D match to TRBD1 (5 bases). This CDR3 contains 16 residues. Trimming took 4 bases from V and 6 from J, leaving 18 bases between them. The germline V gene has CDR1 MGHRA and CDR2 YSYEKL. The CDR3 DNA reads as TGCGCCAGCAGCCGGGGACCGACCAAACGGGATGAAAAACTGTTTTTT. This translates into CASSRGPTKRDEKLFF.

The chain is built from TRBV7-2 and TRBJ2-5; no clear D. V was pared by 2 bases and J by 1 base, with 14 bases between. This CDR3 has 16 amino acids. Germline lookup yields CDR1 SGHTA and CDR2 FQGNSA. The CDR3 DNA follows: TGTGCCAGCAGCTTATTCGGTGGCGGCCGCCAAGAGACCCAGTACTTC. Its protein is CASSLFGGGRQETQYF.

In this sample, this clone turned up once. This rearrangement joins TRBV4-3 to TRBJ2-1; 11 positions agree with TRBD2. The trim removed 1 base at V and 8 bases at J, leaving 4 bases unmatched. The germline CDR1 and CDR2 sequences are LGHNA and YSLEER. The CDR3 sequence is 15 residues long. CDR3 sequence reads: CASSQVAGGIDEQFF. CDR3 sequence (DNA): TGCGCCAGCAGCCAAGTAGCGGGAGGGATCGATGAGCAGTTCTTC.

This clone was recorded only once. This chain joins TRBV9 and TRBJ2-1; D not certain. Germline V gene sequence: CDR1 SGDLS, CDR2 YYNGEE. The CDR3 is 14 amino acids. V lost 3 bases, J lost 8 bases, and 15 bases lay in between. CDR3: CASSAYLHSDEQFF. CDR3 in DNA: TGTGCCAGCAGCGCGTACCTACACTCTGATGAGCAGTTCTTC.

The chain combines TRBV18 with TRBJ2-7; possible D gene TRBD1, 5 bases. This CDR3 has 13 amino acids. V lost 3 bases, J lost 3 bases, and 9 bases lay in between. Per germline, CDR1 KGHSH and CDR2 LQKENI. This CDR3 is CASSPLDSYEQYF. The CDR3 region has the DNA TGTGCCAGCTCACCCCTCGACAGCTACGAGCAGTACTTC.

This clone came up a few times. The J gene is TRBJ2-3, the V gene TRBV10-3; D possibly uses TRBD1 or TRBD2 (6 bases each). V was cut by 7 bases and J by 3 bases, with 17 bases left in between. The germline CDR1 and CDR2 sequences are ENHRY and SYGVKD. This CDR3 has 15 amino acids. The CDR3 DNA sequence: TGTGCCATCAAGGGGGGAGCGGAAAGAACAGATACGCAGTATTTT. This sequence encodes CAIKGGAERTDTQYF.

J is TRBJ2-1 and V is TRBV23-1; weak D call: TRBD1 (8 bases). TRBV23-1 falls under the ORF class, with uncertain function. The CDR3 covers 17 residues. Trimming took 4 bases from V and 2 from J, leaving 18 bases between them. This chain's CDR3 is CASSLRPGGQAYNEQFF. The CDR3 DNA sequence: TGCGCCAGCAGTCTGAGACCGGGGGGACAGGCCTACAATGAGCAGTTCTTC.

This chain uses TRBV6-5 with TRBJ2-7; D tentatively fits TRBD1 or TRBD2 (6 bases each). The CDR3 loop spans 11 amino acids. Germline values: CDR1 MNHEY, CDR2 SVGAGI. V dropped 5 bases and J dropped 6 bases, with 8 bases sitting between them. Written as DNA, the CDR3 is TGTGCCAGCAGTGGGGGGCGCGAGCAGTACTTC. Amino acid sequence: CASSGGREQYF.

The chain recombines TRBV27 with TRBJ1-5, with D perhaps TRBD1 (5 bases). Germline values: CDR1 MNHEY, CDR2 SMNVEV (reference sequence). The CDR3 runs to 15 residues. V lost 0 bases, J lost 4 bases, and 10 bases lay in between. The CDR3 DNA is TGTGCCAGCAGTTTATCTCCGGGGGGGAATCAGCCCCAGCATTTT. Translation: CASSLSPGGNQPQHF.

V is TRBV9 and J is TRBJ2-5; D might be TRBD1 or TRBD2, each matching 5 bases. From germline, CDR1 is SGDLS and CDR2 YYNGEE. The CDR3 extends over 14 amino acids. The V end lost 0 bases, the J end lost 7 bases, and 13 bases lay between the germline ends. The CDR3 coding sequence is TGTGCCAGCAGCGTAGGGGACCCCTCGCCGACCCAGTACTTC. Encoded protein: CASSVGDPSPTQYF.

The chain couples TRBV5-1 to TRBJ2-5; TRBD2 agrees at 10 bases. The CDR3 extends over 15 amino acids. Germline values: CDR1 SGHRS, CDR2 YFSETQ. Losses at the gene ends were 4 bases for V and 3 bases for J; bases not matched to a gene: 6. The CDR3: CASSRGTSDKETQYF. DNA for the CDR3: TGCGCCAGCAGCAGAGGGACTAGCGACAAAGAGACCCAGTACTTC.